Below, 27 T cell receptor beta chains from the same sample are listed, as sequenced in a study of CD8 T cells in ankylosing spondylitis. TCRdb redid the calling of the 5' RACE reads with MiXCR, one entry per CDR3 protein. The sample includes approximately 350,000 distinct CDR3 sequences, about 15% seen only once; the top ten take 1.1%. The sample taken for sequencing was blood, either unsorted or a sorted T cell fraction (not recorded which). These receptors all stem from a male donor with ankylosing spondylitis or in good health (not recorded which).

This clonotype has a count of ten or more. The chain combines TRBV12-3 or TRBV12-4 with TRBJ2-5; 7 bases are a match to TRBD2. Losses at the gene ends were 3 bases for V and 4 bases for J; bases not matched to a gene: 2. This CDR3 spans 13 amino acids. The CDR3 sequence: CASSFGGGETQYF. The CDR3 DNA sequence: TGTGCCAGCAGTTTTGGGGGGGGAGAGACCCAGTACTTC.

The genes are TRBV5-1 and TRBJ2-1, with D possibly matching TRBD2 (5 bases). Trimming left V 4 bases short and J 5 bases short, with 10 bases between. The CDR3 is made up of 13 amino acids. Germline V gene lookup returns CDR1 SGHRS and CDR2 YFSETQ. The CDR3 DNA reads as TGCGCCAGCAGCCACGGAGGCCACAATGAGCAGTTCTTC. It is translated as CASSHGGHNEQFF.

This sequence joins TRBV3-1 and TRBJ1-6, with D maybe TRBD1 (6 bases). This CDR3 has 14 amino acids. Between the trimmed V and J ends, which lost 3 bases and 6 bases, there was a span of 9 bases. CDR1 and CDR2 (germline): LGHDT, YNNKEL (reference sequence). This CDR3 reads CASSQDRLNSPLHF. The CDR3 DNA follows: TGTGCCAGCAGCCAGGACAGACTTAATTCACCCCTCCACTTT.

This clonotype has a count of ten or more. CDR3 DNA: TGTGCCAGCAGCTTGTTCGGGGGGAGAAACACCGGGGAGCTGTTTTTT. Translating gives CASSLFGGRNTGELFF. V is TRBV5-5 and J is TRBJ2-2; TRBD2 matches at 7 bases. V was pared by 1 base and J by 2 bases, with 5 bases of the junction left unmatched. The CDR3 covers 16 residues. Germline loops: CDR1 SGHKS, CDR2 YYEKEE (reference sequence).

This clonotype was seen ten or more times. The genes are TRBV20-1 and TRBJ1-2, with 7 bases matching TRBD1. V trimming: 3 bases; J trimming: 8 bases; junction bases outside the gene matches: 9. The germline V gene encodes CDR1 DFQATT and CDR2 SNEGSKA (reference sequence). The CDR3 covers 13 residues. The CDR3 sequence: CSASLTGLGGYTF. CDR3 in DNA: TGCAGTGCTAGTTTGACAGGGCTGGGGGGCTACACCTTC.

The chain carries TRBV6-5 and TRBJ2-5; D is ambiguous. CDR1 and CDR2 (germline): MNHEY, SVGAGI. The CDR3 runs to 16 residues. The ends were cut back, 2 bases at V and 5 bases at J, with 18 bases in the middle. Written as DNA, the CDR3 is TGTGCCAGCAGTTACCGTGCCTGGCAGGCGCTGGAGACCCAGTACTTC. Encoded protein: CASSYRAWQALETQYF.

This clonotype was observed a handful of times. This rearrangement joins TRBV29-1 to TRBJ1-4, with TRBD1 as a possible D gene (5 bases). The CDR3 loop spans 15 amino acids. Trimming removed 1 base at V and 4 bases at J, with 13 bases between. Germline V gene data show CDR1 as SQVTM and CDR2 as ANQGSEA. CDR3: CSVEATGVHNEKLFF. The CDR3 coding sequence is TGCAGCGTTGAAGCCACAGGAGTTCATAATGAAAAACTGTTTTTT. Using reference TRBV29-1 and TRBJ1-4 for the parts outside the CDR3, the full variable domain is SAVISQKPSRDICQRGTSLTIQCQVDSQVTMMFWYRQQPGQSLTLIATANQGSEATYESGFVIDKFPISRPNLTFSTLTVSNMSPEDSSIYLCSVEATGVHNEKLFFGSGTQLSVL.

This clonotype was seen a handful of times. V gene TRBV5-1 combines with J gene TRBJ1-1, with a possible D match to TRBD1 (6 bases). Germline loops: CDR1 SGHRS, CDR2 YFSETQ. The length of the CDR3 is 13 residues. Trimming cost V 4 bases and J 5 bases, with 12 bases left between them. The CDR3 here is CASSPRGQTEAFF. CDR3 coding DNA: TGCGCCAGCAGCCCCAGGGGACAAACTGAAGCTTTCTTT.

The rearrangement joins TRBV12-3 or TRBV12-4 to TRBJ2-3; 10 bases are shared with TRBD2. CDR3 length equals 16 residues. V was pared by 5 bases and J by 2 bases, with 7 bases of the junction left unmatched. CDR3 region: CASSLQRGGLTDTQYF. The DNA of the CDR3 is TGTGCCAGCAGTCTTCAGCGGGGGGGACTCACAGATACGCAGTATTTT.

The chain joins TRBV12-3 or TRBV12-4 to TRBJ2-3; possible D gene TRBD1, 5 bases. The CDR3 is 13 amino acids. V was pared by 3 bases and J by 3 bases, with 7 bases between. The CDR3: CASSFKGTDTQYF. The CDR3 DNA reads as TGTGCCAGCAGTTTCAAGGGGACAGATACGCAGTATTTT.

CDR3 loop: CASSSDGASYEQYF. In nucleotides, the CDR3 is TGTGCCAGCTCATCGGACGGGGCTTCCTACGAGCAGTACTTC. The V gene is TRBV12-3 or TRBV12-4, the J gene TRBJ2-7, with D tentatively TRBD1 or TRBD2 (5 bases each). This CDR3 has 14 residues. Trimming stripped 8 bases from V and 1 base from J, with 15 bases between.

This clonotype has only a few counts. J is TRBJ2-2 and V is TRBV14, with D perhaps TRBD1 or TRBD2 (5 bases each). Trimming took 4 bases from V and 9 from J, leaving 15 bases between them. Germline CDR1 SGHDN, CDR2 FVKESK. CDR3 length: 14 amino acids. This CDR3 reads CASSLGPGSRELFF. The CDR3 bases are TGTGCCAGCAGCCTGGGACCTGGATCAAGGGAGCTGTTTTTT.

This clonotype was recorded a few times. The chain carries TRBV5-1 and TRBJ2-3, with 8 bases aligning to TRBD2. Germline V gene lookup returns CDR1 SGHRS and CDR2 YFSETQ. The CDR3 contains 13 residues. Trimming at V came to 5 bases and at J to 4 bases, leaving 3 bases not matched to a gene. The CDR3 nucleotides are TGCGCCAGCAGTCGCGGGAGGTCAGATACGCAGTATTTT. Residues: CASSRGRSDTQYF.

This clonotype was seen more than once but under ten times. The chain joins TRBV6-1 to TRBJ2-1; D possibly uses TRBD1 or TRBD2 (6 bases each). CDR1 and CDR2 from the germline V gene are MNHNS and SASEGT. The CDR3 loop spans 16 amino acids. V dropped 1 base and J dropped 7 bases, with 17 bases sitting between them. The CDR3 DNA is TGTGCCAGCAGTGAAGACCAGGGGACTTTTAAGAATGAGCAGTTCTTC. It is translated as CASSEDQGTFKNEQFF.

This clonotype was found a few times. V usage is TRBV10-3 and J usage is TRBJ2-1, with 7 bases lining up with TRBD2. Trimming cost V 10 bases and J 5 bases; bases outside gene matches: 11. The length of the CDR3 is 14 residues. CDR1 and CDR2 from the germline V gene are ENHRY and SYGVKD. The CDR3 sequence: CASWGGVKNNEQFF. The CDR3, as DNA: TGTGCCAGCTGGGGGGGGGTGAAAAACAATGAGCAGTTCTTC.

This clonotype came up many times. The chain couples TRBV5-1 to TRBJ2-1, with D perhaps matching TRBD1 or TRBD2 (5 bases each). The length of the CDR3 is 15 residues. With 3 bases removed from V and 0 bases from J, the gap between germline ends came to 10 bases. Germline loops: CDR1 SGHRS, CDR2 YFSETQ. The CDR3 DNA follows: TGCGCCAGCAGCTCTGGGACGGGCTCCTACAATGAGCAGTTCTTC. Protein product: CASSSGTGSYNEQFF.

V and J are TRBV12-3 or TRBV12-4 and TRBJ1-2, with TRBD1 matching 7 bases. Unmatched junction bases numbered 9, after V lost 1 base and J lost 1 base. There are 17 residues in the CDR3. For the CDR3, the DNA is TGTGCCAGCAGTTTAGGGGGTACAGGGGACTTTAACTATGGCTACACCTTC. It specifies CASSLGGTGDFNYGYTF.

In this sample, this clonotype turned up a few times. The chain has TRBV12-3 or TRBV12-4 and TRBJ2-2; no clear D gene. The CDR3 is made up of 13 amino acids. The V end lost 10 bases, the J end lost 4 bases, and 13 bases lay between the germline ends. CDR3: CATRMTGTGELFF. In DNA, the CDR3 is TGTGCCACCAGAATGACGGGCACCGGGGAGCTGTTTTTT.

The table lists this clonotype with many counts. This chain uses TRBV10-1 with TRBJ1-1; D unclear. The CDR3 is made up of 15 amino acids. Germline V gene lookup returns CDR1 WNHNN and CDR2 SYGVQD (reference sequence). The germline V and J ends were trimmed by 3 bases and 5 bases, with 16 bases remaining between them. CDR3 nucleotides: TGCGCCAGCAGTGAAGGTCGGGCGGGCGGGACTGAAGCTTTCTTT. Translating it yields CASSEGRAGGTEAFF.

This clonotype appeared a few times. The chain couples TRBV12-3 or TRBV12-4 to TRBJ1-1; TRBD1 might be the D (6 bases). The CDR3 is 14 residues long. Deletions cut 6 bases from V and 5 bases from J, with 16 bases between. The CDR3 here is CASSHQGMGTEAFF. The CDR3 DNA reads TGTGCCAGCAGCCACCAGGGGATGGGAACTGAAGCTTTCTTT.

The chain combines TRBV27 with TRBJ2-5, with D perhaps being TRBD1 or TRBD2 (5 bases each). Germline values: CDR1 MNHEY, CDR2 SMNVEV (reference sequence). V was clipped by 2 bases and J by 7 bases, with 11 bases between them. The length of the CDR3 is 13 residues. The CDR3 spells CASSLTGPGTQYF. In DNA form, the CDR3 reads TGTGCCAGCAGTTTAACGGGGCCGGGGACCCAGTACTTC.

CDR3: CAWTRQPSSAPLHF. The CDR3 coding sequence is TGTGCCTGGACCCGACAGCCGTCATCTGCACCCCTCCACTTT. The chain combines TRBV30 with TRBJ1-6; TRBD1 is a possible D gene (5 bases). The CDR3 is 14 residues long. V was cut by 4 bases and J by 11 bases, with 18 bases left in between. The germline V gene encodes CDR1 GTSNPN and CDR2 SVGIG (reference sequence).

This clonotype has a handful of counts. DNA for the CDR3: TGCGCCAGCAGACCCCTTACTACCTTTGCCTACAATGAGCAGTTCTTC. Translation gives CASRPLTTFAYNEQFF. The chain links TRBV5-1 to TRBJ2-1; D remains unclear. CDR3 length: 16 amino acids. Looked up from germline, CDR1 is SGHRS and CDR2 is YFSETQ. V was pared by 5 bases and J by 2 bases, with 17 bases between. The variable domain in full, with the rest retrieved from reference TRBV5-1 and TRBJ2-1, is KAGVTQTPRYLIKTRGQQVTLSCSPISGHRSVSWYQQTPGQGLQFLFEYFSETQRNKGNFPGRFSGRQFSNSRSEMNVSTLELGDSALYLCASRPLTTFAYNEQFFGPGTRLTVL.

Only a few counts were recorded for this clonotype. The chain combines TRBV12-3 or TRBV12-4 with TRBJ2-7, with 7 nucleotides matching TRBD2. The CDR3 totals 13 residues. The trim removed 2 bases at V and 5 bases at J, leaving 3 bases unmatched. DNA for the CDR3: TGTGCCAGCAGTTTATGGCTAGCGGACGAGCAGTACTTC. Encoded protein: CASSLWLADEQYF.

This chain connects TRBV5-1 to TRBJ1-4; TRBD1 matches 7 bases. Germline loops: CDR1 SGHRS, CDR2 YFSETQ. V lost 3 bases and J lost 8; bases outside the gene matches: 7. The CDR3 runs 14 residues. The CDR3 nucleotides read TGCGCCAGCAGCTCAAGAGGGACAGACGAAAAACTGTTTTTT. As protein: CASSSRGTDEKLFF.

The CDR3 loop is CASPSRFFGADTQYF. The CDR3 bases are TGTGCCAGCCCATCACGGTTCTTCGGTGCAGATACGCAGTATTTT. V is TRBV6-1 and J is TRBJ2-3; D remains ambiguous. Trimming cost V 8 bases and J 4 bases, with 19 bases left between them. CDR1 and CDR2 from the germline V gene are MNHNS and SASEGT. CDR3 length equals 15 residues.

This clonotype was counted only a few times. CDR3 DNA sequence: TGTGCCAGCATCTTTTACGTCACAGGGGAAGCTTTCTTT. It yields the protein CASIFYVTGEAFF. This chain connects TRBV28 to TRBJ1-1; perhaps TRBD1 as D (6 bases). The germline CDR1 and CDR2 sequences are MDHEN and SYDVKM. The ends were cut back, 7 bases at V and 8 bases at J, with 17 bases in the middle. The length of the CDR3 is 13 residues.